This TCR beta chain was captured in a study of T cells in Graves' hyperthyroidism and ophthalmopathy. This clonotype was recorded a few times. Trimming cost V 0 bases and J 9 bases; bases outside gene matches: 8. The germline V gene has CDR1 MGHRA and CDR2 YSYEKL. This CDR3 spans 16 amino acids. The CDR3 regions of TCR beta were amplified from RNA transcripts. HTBI primers were employed in a first-round RT-PCR of the TCR CDR3. A single record per CDR3 protein comes from TCRdb applying MiXCR to the multiplex PCR reads. The data contain 400,000 or so distinct CDR3 sequences, 13% to 15% of them seen just once; the ten biggest clones take up roughly a fifth.

The rearrangement uses TRBV4-1 and TRBJ2-1; 10 nucleotides align to TRBD2. This TCR was recovered from a woman in her fifties or sixties with Graves' ophthalmopathy. The specimen was blood. The CDR3 sequence: CASSQESSGSLGEQFF. The CDR3 DNA reads TGCGCCAGCAGCCAAGAATCTAGCGGGAGTCTGGGTGAGCAGTTCTTC.